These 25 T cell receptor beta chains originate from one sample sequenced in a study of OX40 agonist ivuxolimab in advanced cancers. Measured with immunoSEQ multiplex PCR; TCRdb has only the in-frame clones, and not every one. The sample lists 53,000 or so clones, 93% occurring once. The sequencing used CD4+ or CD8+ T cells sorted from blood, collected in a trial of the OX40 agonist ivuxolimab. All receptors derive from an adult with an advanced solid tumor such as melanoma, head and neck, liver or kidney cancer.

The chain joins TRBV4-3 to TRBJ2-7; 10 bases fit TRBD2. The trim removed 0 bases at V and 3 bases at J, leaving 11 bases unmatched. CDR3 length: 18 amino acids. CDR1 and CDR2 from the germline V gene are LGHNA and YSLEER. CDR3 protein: CASSQDPSGSGLDYEQYF. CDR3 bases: TGCGCCAGCAGCCAAGATCCTAGCGGGAGTGGGCTCGACTACGAGCAGTACTTC.

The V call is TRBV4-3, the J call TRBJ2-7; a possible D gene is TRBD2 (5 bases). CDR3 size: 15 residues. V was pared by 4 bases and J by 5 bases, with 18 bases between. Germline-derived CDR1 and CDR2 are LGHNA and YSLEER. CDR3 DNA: TGCGCCAGCAGCCTTCGTGGAAGGGCGGGTGACGAGCAGTACTTC. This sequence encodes CASSLRGRAGDEQYF.

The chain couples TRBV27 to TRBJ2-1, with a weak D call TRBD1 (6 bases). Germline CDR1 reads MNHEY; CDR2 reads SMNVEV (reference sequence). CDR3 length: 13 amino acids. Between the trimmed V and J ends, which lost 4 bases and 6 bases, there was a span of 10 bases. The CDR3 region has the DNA TGTGCCAGCAGTTACAACAGGGTCAATGAGCAGTTCTTC. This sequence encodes CASSYNRVNEQFF.

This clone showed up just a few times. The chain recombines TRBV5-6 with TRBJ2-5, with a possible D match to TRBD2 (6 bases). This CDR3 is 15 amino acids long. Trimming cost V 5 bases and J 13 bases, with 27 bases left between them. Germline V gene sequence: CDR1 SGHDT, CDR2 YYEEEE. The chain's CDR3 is CASRFRGSLQESRYF. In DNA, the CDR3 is TGTGCCAGCAGATTCCGGGGGAGCCTTCAAGAGAGCCGGTACTTC.

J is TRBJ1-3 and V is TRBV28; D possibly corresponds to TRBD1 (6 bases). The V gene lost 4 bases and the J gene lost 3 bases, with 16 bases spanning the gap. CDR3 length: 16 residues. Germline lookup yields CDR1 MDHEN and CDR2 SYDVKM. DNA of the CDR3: TGTGCCAGCAGTTCCTTGAGGGGGGCCCTTGGAAACACCATATATTTT. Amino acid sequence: CASSSLRGALGNTIYF.

CDR3 residues: CASSLTGQRNTIYF. The CDR3 DNA reads TGTGCCAGCAGCTTGACAGGGCAAAGAAACACCATATATTTT. The J gene is TRBJ1-3, the V gene TRBV11-2; TRBD1 matches at 7 bases. The ends lost 3 bases at V and 5 bases at J; junction bases unmatched: 4. This CDR3 spans 14 amino acids. CDR1 is SGHAT and CDR2 is FQNNGV in the germline V gene.

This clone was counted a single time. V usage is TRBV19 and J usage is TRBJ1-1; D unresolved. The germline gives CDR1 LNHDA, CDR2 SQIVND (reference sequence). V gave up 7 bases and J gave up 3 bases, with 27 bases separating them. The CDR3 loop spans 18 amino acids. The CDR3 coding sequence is TGTGCCAGTACCGCCTTTAGGTCCGCGCAAAGGTTGGACACTGAAGCTTTCTTT. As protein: CASTAFRSAQRLDTEAFF.

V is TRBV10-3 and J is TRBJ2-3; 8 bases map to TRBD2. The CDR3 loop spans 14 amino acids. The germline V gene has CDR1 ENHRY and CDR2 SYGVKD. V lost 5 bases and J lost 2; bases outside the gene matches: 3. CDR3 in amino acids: CAISLAGPTDTQYF. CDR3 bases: TGTGCCATCAGTTTAGCGGGACCCACAGATACGCAGTATTTT.

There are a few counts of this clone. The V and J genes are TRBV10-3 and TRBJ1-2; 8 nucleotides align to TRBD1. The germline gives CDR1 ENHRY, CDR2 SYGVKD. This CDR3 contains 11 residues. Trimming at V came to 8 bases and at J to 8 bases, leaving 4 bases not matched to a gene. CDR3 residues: CAIARGRGYTF. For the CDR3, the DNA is TGTGCCATCGCCAGGGGGCGGGGCTACACCTTC.

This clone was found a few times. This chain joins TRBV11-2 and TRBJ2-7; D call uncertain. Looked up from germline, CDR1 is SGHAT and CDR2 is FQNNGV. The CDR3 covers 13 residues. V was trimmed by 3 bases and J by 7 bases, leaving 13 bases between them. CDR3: CASSFWSPREQYF. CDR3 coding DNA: TGTGCCAGCAGCTTCTGGTCCCCGCGGGAGCAGTACTTC.

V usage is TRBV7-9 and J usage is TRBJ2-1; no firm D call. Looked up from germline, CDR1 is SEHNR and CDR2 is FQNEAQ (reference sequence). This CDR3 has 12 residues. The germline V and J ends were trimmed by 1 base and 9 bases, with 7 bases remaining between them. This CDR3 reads CASSLGLGEQFF. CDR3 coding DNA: TGTGCCAGCAGCTTAGGTCTCGGTGAGCAGTTCTTC. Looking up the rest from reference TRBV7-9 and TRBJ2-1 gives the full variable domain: DTGVSQNPRHKITKRGQNVTFRCDPISEHNRLYWYRQTLGQGPEFLTYFQNEAQLEKSRLLSDRFSAERPKGSFSTLEIQRTEQGDSAMYLCASSLGLGEQFFGPGTRLTVL.

CDR3 amino acids: CASSYGTAYEQYF. The CDR3 nucleotides are TGTGCCAGCAGCTACGGGACAGCCTACGAGCAGTACTTC. This chain connects TRBV11-2 to TRBJ2-7, with TRBD1 identical over 7 bases. J gave up 2 bases and V 4 bases, and 2 bases lay outside the gene matches. The CDR3 covers 13 residues. Germline CDR1 is SGHAT and CDR2 is FQNNGV.

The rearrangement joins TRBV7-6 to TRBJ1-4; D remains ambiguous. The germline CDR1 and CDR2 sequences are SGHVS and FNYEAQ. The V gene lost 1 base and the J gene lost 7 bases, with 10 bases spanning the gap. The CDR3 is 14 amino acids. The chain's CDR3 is CASSLVSGSEKLFF. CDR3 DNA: TGTGCCAGCAGCTTAGTTTCGGGGTCTGAAAAACTGTTTTTT.

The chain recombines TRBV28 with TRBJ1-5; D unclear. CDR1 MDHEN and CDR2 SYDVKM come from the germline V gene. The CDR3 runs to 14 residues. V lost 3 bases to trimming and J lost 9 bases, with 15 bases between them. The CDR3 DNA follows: TGTGCCAGCAGTTTTTCAGGCTCGGACTGGCCCCAGCATTTT. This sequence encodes CASSFSGSDWPQHF.

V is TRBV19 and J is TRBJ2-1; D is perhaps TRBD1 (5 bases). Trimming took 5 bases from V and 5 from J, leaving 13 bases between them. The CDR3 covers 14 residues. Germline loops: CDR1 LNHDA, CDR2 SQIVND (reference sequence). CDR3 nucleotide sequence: TGTGCCAGTAGTGTTGCCCAGGACAACAATGAGCAGTTCTTC. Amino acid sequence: CASSVAQDNNEQFF.

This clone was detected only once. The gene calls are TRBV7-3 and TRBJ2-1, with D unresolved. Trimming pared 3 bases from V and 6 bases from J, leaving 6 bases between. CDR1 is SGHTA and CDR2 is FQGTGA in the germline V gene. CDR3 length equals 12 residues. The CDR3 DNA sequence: TGTGCCAGCAGCTTCCTAGGCAATGAGCAGTTCTTC. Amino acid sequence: CASSFLGNEQFF.

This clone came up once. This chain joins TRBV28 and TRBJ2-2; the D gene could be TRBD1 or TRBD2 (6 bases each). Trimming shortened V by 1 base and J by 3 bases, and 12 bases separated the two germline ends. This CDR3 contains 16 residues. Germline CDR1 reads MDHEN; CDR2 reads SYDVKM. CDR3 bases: TGTGCCAGCAGTTTATCGCCGGGGGCGGACACCGGGGAGCTGTTTTTT. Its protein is CASSLSPGADTGELFF.

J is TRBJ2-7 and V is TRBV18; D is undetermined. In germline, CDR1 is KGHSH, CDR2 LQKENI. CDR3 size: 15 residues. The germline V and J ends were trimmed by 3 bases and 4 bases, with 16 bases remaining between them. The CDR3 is CASSPQIALGYEQYF. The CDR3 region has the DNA TGTGCCAGCTCACCTCAGATAGCATTGGGATACGAGCAGTACTTC.

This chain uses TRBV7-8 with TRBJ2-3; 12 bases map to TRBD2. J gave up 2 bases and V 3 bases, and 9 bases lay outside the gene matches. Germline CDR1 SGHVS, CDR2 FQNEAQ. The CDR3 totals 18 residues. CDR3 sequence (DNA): TGTGCCAGCAGCTTCCGACTAGCGGGAGACAAATCCACAGATACGCAGTATTTT. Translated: CASSFRLAGDKSTDTQYF.

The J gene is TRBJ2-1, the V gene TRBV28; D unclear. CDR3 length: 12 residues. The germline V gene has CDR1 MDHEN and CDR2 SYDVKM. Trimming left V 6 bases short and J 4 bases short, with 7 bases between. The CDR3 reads CASSLTYNEQFF. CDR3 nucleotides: TGTGCCAGCAGCCTCACTTACAATGAGCAGTTCTTC.

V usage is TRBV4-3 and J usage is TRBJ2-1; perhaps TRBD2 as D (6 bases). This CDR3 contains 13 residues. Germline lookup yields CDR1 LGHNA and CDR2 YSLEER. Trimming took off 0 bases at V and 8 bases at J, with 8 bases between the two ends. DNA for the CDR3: TGCGCCAGCAGCCAAGAATGGGGGGATGAGCAGTTCTTC. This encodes CASSQEWGDEQFF.

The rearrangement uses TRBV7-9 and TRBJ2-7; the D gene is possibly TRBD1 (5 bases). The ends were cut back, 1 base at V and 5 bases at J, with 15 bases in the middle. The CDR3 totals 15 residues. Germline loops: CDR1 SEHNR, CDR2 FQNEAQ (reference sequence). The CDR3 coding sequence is TGTGCCAGCAGCTTAGGGGTAGGGGTGGTCCACGAGCAGTACTTC. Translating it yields CASSLGVGVVHEQYF.

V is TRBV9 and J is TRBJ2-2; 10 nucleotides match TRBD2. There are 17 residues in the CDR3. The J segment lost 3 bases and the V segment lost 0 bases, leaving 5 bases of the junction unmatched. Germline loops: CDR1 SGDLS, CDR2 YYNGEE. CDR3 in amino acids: CASSVARLAGDTGELFF. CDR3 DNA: TGTGCCAGCAGCGTAGCCCGGCTAGCGGGAGACACCGGGGAGCTGTTTTTT.

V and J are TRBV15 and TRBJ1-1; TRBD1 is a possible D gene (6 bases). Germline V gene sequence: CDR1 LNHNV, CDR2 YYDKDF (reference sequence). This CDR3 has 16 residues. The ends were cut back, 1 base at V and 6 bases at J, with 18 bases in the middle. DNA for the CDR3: TGTGCCACCAGCAGAGCAGGTGGACAGCCCGACGCTGAAGCTTTCTTT. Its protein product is CATSRAGGQPDAEAFF.

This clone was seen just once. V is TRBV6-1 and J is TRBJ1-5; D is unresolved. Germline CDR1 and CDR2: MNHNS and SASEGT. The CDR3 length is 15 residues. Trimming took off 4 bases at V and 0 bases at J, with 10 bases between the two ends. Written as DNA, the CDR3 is TGTGCCAGCAGTGTTGTGGATTATAGCAATCAGCCCCAGCATTTT. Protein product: CASSVVDYSNQPQHF.